Presented here are 11 T cell receptor beta chains from one specimen sequenced in a study of a mutant IDH1 vaccine in newly diagnosed glioma (dated by TCRdb to the early 2020s). Library construction relied on the immunoSEQ multiplex PCR assay. Sourced from immuneACCESS, this table was stored by TCRdb with only in-frame sequences that have V and J called. A share of the clones is absent; for the studies checked, an unresolved V gene accounts for under half, and the remainder has no known explanation. In this sample the table shows tens of thousands of clones, roughly 80% of which occur a single time. The ten largest clones capture 6.2% of the sample. No antigens are known for them. In light of the paper, this sample's time point label describes: week 23, last vaccination. Each vaccine dose, consisting of 300 ug of a 20-mer mutant IDH1 peptide in Montanide, was administered subcutaneously with topical imiquimod.

This sample comprised PBMCs, obtained from a glioma patient whose treatment included an IDH1 peptide vaccine. The receptor source for this set is a middle-aged man with glioma.

The genes are TRBV5-1 and TRBJ1-2; D remains unclear. Trimming pared 0 bases from V and 6 bases from J, leaving 15 bases between. This CDR3 region has 15 residues. Germline loops: CDR1 SGHRS, CDR2 YFSETQ. In nucleotides, the CDR3 is TGCGCCAGCAGCTTGGTACCAGATTTTGGGGATGGCTACACCTTC. It specifies CASSLVPDFGDGYTF.

The V and J genes are TRBV20-1 and TRBJ2-1; no firm D call. In germline, CDR1 is DFQATT, CDR2 SNEGSKA (reference sequence). Trimming took 6 bases from V and 7 from J, leaving 10 bases between them. The CDR3 runs 11 residues. For the CDR3, the DNA is TGCAGTGCCCCCGTGCTAAATGAGCAGTTCTTC. Translation: CSAPVLNEQFF.

CDR3 in DNA: TGTGCCAGCAGTGAAAGGGCAGGGGGTAATTCACCCCTCCACTTT. This gives the protein CASSERAGGNSPLHF. The chain joins TRBV2 to TRBJ1-6, with 7 positions matching TRBD1. Trimming took 2 bases from V and 6 from J; bases not matched to a gene: 4. The CDR3 extends over 15 amino acids. Germline loops: CDR1 SNHLY, CDR2 FYNNEI.

J is TRBJ2-3 and V is TRBV5-1; 12 nucleotides line up with TRBD2. CDR3 size: 15 residues. CDR1 SGHRS and CDR2 YFSETQ come from the germline V gene. J was trimmed by 6 bases and V by 2 bases; bases with no gene match: 4. The CDR3 spells CASSFSSGGVDTQYF. DNA for the CDR3: TGCGCCAGCAGCTTTTCTAGCGGGGGGGTCGATACGCAGTATTTT.

J is TRBJ1-1 and V is TRBV6-5; the match to TRBD1 covers 7 bases. CDR3 length: 15 residues. CDR1 and CDR2 (germline): MNHEY, SVGAGI. V lost 5 bases and J lost 0; bases outside the gene matches: 6. Written as DNA, the CDR3 is TGTGCCAGCAGTCGAAGGGGACAGATGAACACTGAAGCTTTCTTT. This sequence encodes CASSRRGQMNTEAFF.

This clone was observed a single time. The chain is built from TRBV7-9 and TRBJ2-7; D is uncertain. V lost 5 bases to trimming and J lost 3 bases, with 14 bases between them. The CDR3 runs to 14 residues. Germline V gene sequence: CDR1 SEHNR, CDR2 FQNEAQ (reference sequence). The CDR3 reads CASSPRLEIYEQYF. In DNA, the CDR3 is TGTGCCAGCAGCCCCCGTCTAGAGATCTACGAGCAGTACTTC.

V and J are TRBV2 and TRBJ1-6, with a tentative D call TRBD1 (5 bases). Trimming stripped 5 bases from V and 3 bases from J, with 17 bases between. The CDR3 runs 17 residues. Germline-derived CDR1 and CDR2 are SNHLY and FYNNEI. CDR3 protein: CASSPRRDQYYNSPLHF. CDR3 nucleotides: TGTGCCAGCAGTCCTCGACGGGACCAATACTATAATTCACCCCTCCACTTT.

The V gene is TRBV5-1, the J gene TRBJ2-5; D unresolved. The V gene lost 0 bases and the J gene lost 5 bases, with 20 bases spanning the gap. This CDR3 has 17 residues. CDR1 is SGHRS, CDR2 YFSETQ, per germline. DNA for the CDR3: TGCGCCAGCAGCTTGGCGCCAGGCATCCTGCTAATCGAGACCCAGTACTTC. Translation gives CASSLAPGILLIETQYF.

This sequence joins TRBV5-8 and TRBJ2-1, with TRBD2 identical over 8 bases. The CDR3 has 14 amino acids. J was trimmed by 7 bases and V by 3 bases; bases with no gene match: 6. CDR1 and CDR2 (germline): SGHTS, YDEGEE. The CDR3 reads CASSYGGGHNEQFF. In DNA form, the CDR3 reads TGTGCCAGCAGCTACGGCGGGGGGCATAATGAGCAGTTCTTC.

This chain joins TRBV28 and TRBJ1-5; D perhaps matches TRBD1 (6 bases). V was pared by 4 bases and J by 7 bases, with 11 bases between. CDR3 size: 13 residues. Germline V lookup: CDR1 MDHEN, CDR2 SYDVKM. CDR3 sequence reads: CASSWGARQPQHF. The CDR3 DNA sequence: TGTGCCAGCAGTTGGGGGGCGAGGCAGCCCCAGCATTTT.

The rearrangement joins TRBV5-1 to TRBJ2-1; TRBD2 aligns across 14 bases. Germline V gene sequence: CDR1 SGHRS, CDR2 YFSETQ. The junction had 9 bases not matched to a gene; V was cut back by 4 bases and J by 0 bases. The CDR3 covers 19 residues. CDR3 loop: CASSTRLTSGGASYNEQFF. The CDR3 DNA sequence: TGCGCCAGCAGCACTCGATTGACTAGCGGGGGGGCCTCCTACAATGAGCAGTTCTTC.